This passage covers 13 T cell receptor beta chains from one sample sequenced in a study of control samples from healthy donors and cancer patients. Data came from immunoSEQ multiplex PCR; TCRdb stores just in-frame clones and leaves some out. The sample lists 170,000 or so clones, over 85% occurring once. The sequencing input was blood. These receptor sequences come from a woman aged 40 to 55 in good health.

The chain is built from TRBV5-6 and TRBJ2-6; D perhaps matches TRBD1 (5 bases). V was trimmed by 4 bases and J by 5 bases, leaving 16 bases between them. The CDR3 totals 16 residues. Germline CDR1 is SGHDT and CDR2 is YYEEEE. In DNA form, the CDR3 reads TGTGCCAGCAGCCCTGACAGTACGTCTTGGGCCAACGTCCTGACTTTC. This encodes CASSPDSTSWANVLTF.

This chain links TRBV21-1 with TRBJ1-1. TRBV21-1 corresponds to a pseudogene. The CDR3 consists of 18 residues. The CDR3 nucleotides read TGTGCCAGCAGCAAAGTAGTCGCAGTCCCGGGGGAGGACACTGAAGCTTTCTTT. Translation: CASSKVVAVPGEDTEAFF.

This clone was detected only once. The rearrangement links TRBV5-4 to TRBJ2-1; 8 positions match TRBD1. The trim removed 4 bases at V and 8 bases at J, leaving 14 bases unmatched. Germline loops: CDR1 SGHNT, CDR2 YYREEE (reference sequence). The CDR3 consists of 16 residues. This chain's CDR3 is CASSPAESRDRYEQFF. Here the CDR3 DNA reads TGTGCCAGCAGCCCAGCCGAGTCCCGGGACAGGTATGAGCAGTTCTTC.

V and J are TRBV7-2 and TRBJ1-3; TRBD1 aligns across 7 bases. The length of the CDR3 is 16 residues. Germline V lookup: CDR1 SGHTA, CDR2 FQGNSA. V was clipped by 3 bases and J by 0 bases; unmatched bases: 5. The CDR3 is CASSFSGGSSGNTIYF. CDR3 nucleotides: TGTGCCAGCAGCTTCTCAGGGGGAAGCTCTGGAAACACCATATATTTT.

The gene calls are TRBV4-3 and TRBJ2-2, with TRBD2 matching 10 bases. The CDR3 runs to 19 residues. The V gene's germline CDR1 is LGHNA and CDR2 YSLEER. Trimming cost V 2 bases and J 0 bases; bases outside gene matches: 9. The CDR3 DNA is TGCGCCAGCAGCCAAAAGGTCATTGGACTAGCGGCGAACACCGGGGAGCTGTTTTTT. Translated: CASSQKVIGLAANTGELFF.

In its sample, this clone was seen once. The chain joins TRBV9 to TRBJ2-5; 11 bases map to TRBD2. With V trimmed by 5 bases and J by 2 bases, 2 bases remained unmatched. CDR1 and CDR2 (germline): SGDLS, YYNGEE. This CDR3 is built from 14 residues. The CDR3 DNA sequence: TGTGCCAGCAGTTTAGCGGGGGGGCAAGAGACCCAGTACTTC. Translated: CASSLAGGQETQYF.

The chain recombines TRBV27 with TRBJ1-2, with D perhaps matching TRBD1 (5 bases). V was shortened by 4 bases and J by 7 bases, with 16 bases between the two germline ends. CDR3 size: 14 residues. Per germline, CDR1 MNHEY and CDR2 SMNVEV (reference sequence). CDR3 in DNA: TGTGCCAGCAGTTCCCGGGACGCCTTACGTGGCTACACCTTC. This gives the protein CASSSRDALRGYTF.

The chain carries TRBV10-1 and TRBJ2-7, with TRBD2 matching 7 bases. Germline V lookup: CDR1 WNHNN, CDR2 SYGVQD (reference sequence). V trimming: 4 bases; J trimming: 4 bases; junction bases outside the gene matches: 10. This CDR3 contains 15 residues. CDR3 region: CASSAGGSGGYEQYF. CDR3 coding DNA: TGCGCCAGCAGTGCAGGCGGGAGCGGCGGGTACGAGCAGTACTTC.

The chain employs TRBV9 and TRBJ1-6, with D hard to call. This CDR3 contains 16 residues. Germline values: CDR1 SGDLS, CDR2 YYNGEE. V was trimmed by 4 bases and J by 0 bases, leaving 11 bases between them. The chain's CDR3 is CASSPRGSSYNSPLHF. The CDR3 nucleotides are TGTGCCAGCAGCCCCCGGGGTAGCTCCTATAATTCACCCCTCCACTTT.

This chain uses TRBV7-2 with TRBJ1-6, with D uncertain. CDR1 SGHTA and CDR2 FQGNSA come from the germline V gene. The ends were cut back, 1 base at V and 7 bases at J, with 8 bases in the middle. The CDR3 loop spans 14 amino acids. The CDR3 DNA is TGTGCCAGCAGCTTAGGGGTGCCAAATTCACCCCTCCACTTT. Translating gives CASSLGVPNSPLHF.

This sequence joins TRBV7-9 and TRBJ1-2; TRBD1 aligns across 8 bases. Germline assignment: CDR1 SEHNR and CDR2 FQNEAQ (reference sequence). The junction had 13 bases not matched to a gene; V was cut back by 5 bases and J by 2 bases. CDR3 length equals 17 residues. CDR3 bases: TGTGCCAGCAGCAAAACTCACAGAAGGACAGGGAACTATGGCTACACCTTC. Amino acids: CASSKTHRRTGNYGYTF.

In DNA, the CDR3 is TGTGCCAGCAGCCCTACAGGGGCCAACTATGGCTACACCTTC. Encoded protein: CASSPTGANYGYTF. V gene TRBV6-4 combines with J gene TRBJ1-2; 7 bases agree with TRBD1. CDR3 length equals 14 residues. Germline lookup yields CDR1 MRHNA and CDR2 SNTAGT. V was clipped by 6 bases and J by 2 bases; unmatched bases: 6.

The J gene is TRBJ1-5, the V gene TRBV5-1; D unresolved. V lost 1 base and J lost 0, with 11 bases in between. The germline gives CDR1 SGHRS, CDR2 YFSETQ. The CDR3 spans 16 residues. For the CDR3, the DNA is TGCGCCAGCAGCTTGAGAAGTGGGTATAGCAATCAGCCCCAGCATTTT. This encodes CASSLRSGYSNQPQHF.